The 14 T cell receptor beta chains listed next were all sequenced from one sample in a study of T and B cells in COVID-19 patients (dated by TCRdb to 2018 to 2020). TRB repertoires were amplified using about 220-500 ng of genomic DNA isolated from blood. Reads for this sample came from an Illumina MiSeq. TRB rearrangements were amplified by multiplex PCR with BIOMED2 TRB-A/B primer pools. TCRdb itself trimmed the public reads at Q25 with fastp, ran MiXCR and retained productive beta chains. Each CDR3 protein gets just one entry, which takes the most common genes and DNA from the rows behind it. The sample contains tens of thousands of distinct CDR3 sequences, approximately 30% of them found a single time. In total, the top ten clones hold around 2.1% of the sample. Sequencing was performed on blood. These receptor sequences come from a human donor who had recovered from COVID-19.

By proportion, this clonotype is medium-sized (0.01 to 0.1%). J is TRBJ1-6 and V is TRBV19; 8 nucleotides match TRBD1. J was trimmed by 5 bases and V by 3 bases; bases with no gene match: 6. Germline V gene lookup returns CDR1 LNHDA and CDR2 SQIVND (reference sequence). This CDR3 comprises 16 residues. The CDR3 sequence is CASSIVRQGNNSPLHF. CDR3 coding DNA: TGTGCCAGTAGTATCGTAAGACAGGGGAATAATTCACCCCTCCACTTT.

The gene calls are TRBV13 and TRBJ1-5; the match to TRBD1 covers 9 bases. V gave up 5 bases and J gave up 2 bases; unmatched junction bases: 4. The germline V gene has CDR1 PRHDT and CDR2 FYEKMQ (reference sequence). The CDR3 covers 15 residues. As DNA, the CDR3 is TGTGCCAGCAGCCTGGGACAGGGTGGCAATCAGCCCCAGCATTTT. As protein: CASSLGQGGNQPQHF.

V and J are TRBV12-3 or TRBV12-4 and TRBJ2-2; no definite D call. The V and J ends lost 6 bases and 6 bases respectively, with 5 bases between them. There are 11 residues in the CDR3. The CDR3 nucleotides are TGTGCCAGCAGCAACCCCGGGGAGCTGTTTTTT. It is translated as CASSNPGELFF.

This clonotype was counted at least ten times. The V call is TRBV5-4, the J call TRBJ2-1; 9 nucleotides match TRBD2. Germline trimming cut 6 bases from V and 8 bases from J; bases unmatched to any gene: 15. From germline, CDR1 is SGHNT and CDR2 YYREEE (reference sequence). The CDR3 extends over 16 amino acids. In DNA, the CDR3 is TGTGCCAGCACCGGGAGGCGGGGGGGCCTTGGGGATGAGCAGTTCTTC. This translates into CASTGRRGGLGDEQFF.

This clonotype was observed a few times. The V gene is TRBV5-6, the J gene TRBJ2-3, with D possibly being TRBD1 (6 bases). Trimming pared 3 bases from V and 2 bases from J, leaving 16 bases between. CDR3 length: 16 amino acids. Germline-derived CDR1 and CDR2 are SGHDT and YYEEEE. CDR3 DNA sequence: TGTGCCAGCAGCTCGTGGGACATCGTGGACACAGATACGCAGTATTTT. Translation gives CASSSWDIVDTDTQYF.

The gene calls are TRBV5-1 and TRBJ1-2, with 8 bases lining up with TRBD1. CDR3 size: 14 residues. With V trimmed by 3 bases and J by 0 bases, 1 base remained unmatched. Per the germline V gene, CDR1 is SGHRS and CDR2 is YFSETQ. The CDR3 DNA reads as TGCGCCAGCAGCTGGGACAGGACTAACTATGGCTACACCTTC. This gives the protein CASSWDRTNYGYTF. Variable domain in full (rest from reference TRBV5-1 and TRBJ1-2): KAGVTQTPRYLIKTRGQQVTLSCSPISGHRSVSWYQQTPGQGLQFLFEYFSETQRNKGNFPGRFSGRQFSNSRSEMNVSTLELGDSALYLCASSWDRTNYGYTFGSGTRLTVV.

This clonotype was recorded many times. This chain links TRBV6-6 with TRBJ2-2, with D possibly being TRBD1 or TRBD2 (6 bases each). Trimming took off 10 bases at V and 4 bases at J, with 13 bases between the two ends. Germline assignment: CDR1 MNHNY and CDR2 SVGAGI (reference sequence). The length of the CDR3 is 13 residues. CDR3 in amino acids: CATRQEGTGELFF. The CDR3 DNA is TGTGCCACCCGACAGGAGGGCACCGGGGAGCTGTTTTTT.

The chain has TRBV20-1 and TRBJ1-4, with 8 bases fitting TRBD1. The CDR3 consists of 18 residues. CDR1 and CDR2 from the germline V gene are DFQATT and SNEGSKA (reference sequence). With 6 bases clipped from V and 3 bases from J, the junction kept 18 bases outside the gene matches. CDR3 loop: CSAQNHGQGGVPNEKLFF. In nucleotides, the CDR3 is TGCAGTGCCCAAAACCACGGACAGGGAGGGGTACCTAATGAAAAACTGTTTTTT.

This clonotype was seen just once. The chain has TRBV11-3 and TRBJ2-1, with TRBD2 matching over 14 bases. The CDR3 is 16 residues long. Germline V gene lookup returns CDR1 SGHNT and CDR2 YENEEA. V dropped 5 bases and J dropped 7; count of bases not matched to a gene: 7. The CDR3 loop is CASSDRLAGGPNEQFF. CDR3 DNA: TGTGCCAGCAGCGACAGACTAGCGGGGGGGCCAAATGAGCAGTTCTTC. Supplemented by reference TRBV11-3 and TRBJ2-1, the full variable domain reads EAGVVQSPRYKIIEKKQPVAFWCNPISGHNTLYWYLQNLGQGPELLIRYENEEAVDDSQLPKDRFSAERLKGVDSTLKIQPAELGDSAVYLCASSDRLAGGPNEQFFGPGTRLTVL.

Many counts were recorded for this clonotype. The chain couples TRBV27 to TRBJ2-7, with D possibly being TRBD1 or TRBD2 (5 bases each). Deletions cut 2 bases from V and 5 bases from J, with 10 bases between. Germline loops: CDR1 MNHEY, CDR2 SMNVEV (reference sequence). This CDR3 has 13 amino acids. The CDR3 region is CASSLEGYDEQYF. CDR3 in DNA: TGTGCCAGCAGTTTAGAGGGGTACGACGAGCAGTACTTC.

This sequence joins TRBV30 and TRBJ2-7; 9 bases are shared with TRBD1. With 5 bases clipped from V and 6 bases from J, the junction kept 5 bases outside the gene matches. The CDR3 is 12 residues long. Germline V gene data show CDR1 as GTSNPN and CDR2 as SVGIG (reference sequence). This chain's CDR3 is CAWSTGGGEQYF. The CDR3 nucleotides read TGTGCCTGGTCAACAGGGGGCGGCGAGCAGTACTTC.

In its sample, this clonotype ranks as medium-sized (0.01 to 0.1%). CDR3 loop: CAWLAGISPYEQYF. CDR3 bases: TGTGCCTGGCTAGCGGGGATAAGTCCCTACGAGCAGTACTTC. The chain joins TRBV30 to TRBJ2-7; 9 bases are shared with TRBD2. Germline trimming cut 5 bases from V and 2 bases from J; bases unmatched to any gene: 7. Germline values: CDR1 GTSNPN, CDR2 SVGIG (reference sequence). CDR3 length equals 14 residues.

This clonotype was picked up a small number of times. This chain uses TRBV5-4 with TRBJ2-2, with D possibly TRBD1 on 7 matching bases. Germline loops: CDR1 SGHNT, CDR2 YYREEE (reference sequence). This CDR3 has 14 residues. The V end was cut by 2 bases, the J end by 6 bases, with 11 bases between. CDR3 region: CASSFGGGPGELFF. The CDR3 DNA is TGTGCCAGCAGCTTCGGAGGGGGCCCCGGGGAGCTGTTTTTT.

This clonotype counts as medium-sized. The genes are TRBV29-1 and TRBJ2-2; possibly TRBD2 for D (5 bases). With 4 bases removed from V and 7 bases from J, the gap between germline ends came to 16 bases. The germline V gene has CDR1 SQVTM and CDR2 ANQGSEA. CDR3 length: 14 amino acids. The CDR3 is CSVVPEEEGGELFF. The DNA of the CDR3 is TGCAGCGTTGTACCCGAGGAGGAAGGCGGGGAGCTGTTTTTT.